A selection of T cell receptor beta chains follows, all from one sample in a study of T cell repertoires in cytomegalovirus infection. Their specific antigens are unknown. TCRdb processed the reads anew with MiXCR; each CDR3 protein has one entry. The data show roughly 120,000 distinct CDR3 sequences, with 25% to 35% seen just once and about 54% held by the top ten. This sample comprised CD8+ T cells from cultured PBMCs, obtained from culture after CMV antigen stimulation. The receptors here all came from a human donor in good health (CMV status not recorded). Some clones in this sample may be carry-over from other donors' samples. The CDR3 runs from the conserved cysteine through the conserved F or W. The order of the fields is clone size, V gene, J gene, D gene, CDR3 DNA, CDR3 protein. A D gene is named only where the DNA matches it firmly. Only part of the rows carry a size: once, few, many, or a class if the clone is expanded.

clone size: -
V gene: TRBV19
J gene: TRBJ2-7
D gene: -
CDR3 DNA: TGTGCCAGTAGCCAGATGGAAGGGTGGGAGCAGTACTTC
CDR3 protein: CASSQMEGWEQYF

clone size: many
V gene: TRBV5-1
J gene: TRBJ1-1
D gene: TRBD1
CDR3 DNA: TGCGCCAGCAGCTTGGCAGGGGGCTACAACACTGAAGCTTTCTTT
CDR3 protein: CASSLAGGYNTEAFF

clone size: -
V gene: TRBV7-2
J gene: TRBJ2-7
D gene: TRBD2
CDR3 DNA: TGTGCCAGCAGCCTGGGACTAGCGGGGGTCGGCGAGCAGTACTTC
CDR3 protein: CASSLGLAGVGEQYF

clone size: -
V gene: TRBV6-9
J gene: TRBJ2-1
D gene: TRBD2
CDR3 DNA: TGTGCCAGCAGTTACAGTAGGCGGGACTACAAAGAGCAGTTCTTC
CDR3 protein: CASSYSRRDYKEQFF

clone size: few
V gene: TRBV6-1
J gene: TRBJ1-1
D gene: TRBD1
CDR3 DNA: TGTGCCAGCAGTGAACCCAGGACAGGGGGAGGCACTGAAGCTTTCTTT
CDR3 protein: CASSEPRTGGGTEAFF

clone size: -
V gene: TRBV7-2
J gene: TRBJ2-2
D gene: TRBD1
CDR3 DNA: TGTGCCAGCAGCATAGGACAGGGGGATCGGACCGGGGAGCTGTTTTTT
CDR3 protein: CASSIGQGDRTGELFF

clone size: few
V gene: TRBV7-9
J gene: TRBJ2-1
D gene: -
CDR3 DNA: TGTGCCAGCAGCTTAGGGGGCTATGGCGCCTACAATGAGCAGTTCTTC
CDR3 protein: CASSLGGYGAYNEQFF

clone size: many
V gene: TRBV6-6
J gene: TRBJ2-7
D gene: -
CDR3 DNA: TGTGCCAGCAGGGGGACACGGAACTACGAGCAGTACTTC
CDR3 protein: CASRGTRNYEQYF

clone size: many
V gene: TRBV7-6
J gene: TRBJ1-6
D gene: TRBD1
CDR3 DNA: TGTGCCAGCAGCTCCACCGGACAGGTCAACTCTTATAATTCACCCCTCCACTTT
CDR3 protein: CASSSTGQVNSYNSPLHF

clone size: few
V gene: TRBV7-6
J gene: TRBJ2-1
D gene: TRBD2
CDR3 DNA: TGTGCCAGCAGCTTCGGGACTAGCTATAGGAGCTACAATGAGCAGTTCTTC
CDR3 protein: CASSFGTSYRSYNEQFF

clone size: -
V gene: TRBV9
J gene: TRBJ2-1
D gene: -
CDR3 DNA: TGTGCCAGCAGCTCTCGGTATTCCTCTTACAATGAGCAGTTCTTC
CDR3 protein: CASSSRYSSYNEQFF

clone size: -
V gene: TRBV19
J gene: TRBJ1-5
D gene: -
CDR3 DNA: TGTGCCAGTAGTATATCAACCGGGATCTATAGCAATCAGCCCCAGCATTTT
CDR3 protein: CASSISTGIYSNQPQHF

clone size: many
V gene: TRBV12-3/TRBV12-4
J gene: TRBJ2-1
D gene: TRBD2
CDR3 DNA: TGTGCCAGCAGTTTCCTAGCGGGGGCCGTGGAGGGGAATGAGCAGTTCTTC
CDR3 protein: CASSFLAGAVEGNEQFF

clone size: -
V gene: TRBV28
J gene: TRBJ2-1
D gene: -
CDR3 DNA: TGTGCCAGCAGCACCACCGAGAAGGACAATGAGCAGTTCTTC
CDR3 protein: CASSTTEKDNEQFF

clone size: -
V gene: TRBV9
J gene: TRBJ1-5
D gene: TRBD1
CDR3 DNA: TGTGCCAGCTCGGGGACAGGGCTCAATCAGCCCCAGCATTTT
CDR3 protein: CASSGTGLNQPQHF

clone size: many
V gene: TRBV2
J gene: TRBJ1-4
D gene: -
CDR3 DNA: TGTGCCAGCAGTGGCCAGGCGGGCCCTGCAACTAATGAAAAACTGTTTTTT
CDR3 protein: CASSGQAGPATNEKLFF

clone size: -
V gene: TRBV5-6
J gene: TRBJ2-7
D gene: TRBD2
CDR3 DNA: TGTGCCAGCAGCCGGGGACTAGCGGCGTACGAGCAGTACTTC
CDR3 protein: CASSRGLAAYEQYF

clone size: few
V gene: TRBV7-2
J gene: TRBJ1-6
D gene: -
CDR3 DNA: TGTGCCAGCAGCTCAGCGGGGGGCAGGCGGATGGATTCACCCCTCCACTTT
CDR3 protein: CASSSAGGRRMDSPLHF